Listed below are T cell receptor beta chains from one sample, sequenced in a study of cytomegalovirus exposure and HLA in healthy donors. Produced via immunoSEQ multiplex PCR; TCRdb's table is partial and in-frame only. The profile shows 150,000 to 200,000 clones, about four fifths of them singletons. Sequences were obtained from PBMCs. The receptor source for this set is a woman aged 45-59 years in good health and CMV-seronegative. The CDR3 runs from the conserved cysteine through the conserved F or W. A D gene is named only where the DNA matches it firmly. The size field is filled for only some rows; it gives once, few, many or a size class.

J	V	size	D	CDR3	DNA
TRBJ1-1	TRBV4-1	.	.	CASSQEIRSQNTEAFF	TGCGCCAGCAGCCAAGAGATACGGTCGCAGAACACTGAAGCTTTCTTT
TRBJ2-7	TRBV2	.	TRBD1	CASRDGQGAIEQYF	TGTGCCAGCAGGGACGGACAGGGGGCGATCGAGCAGTACTTC
TRBJ1-4	TRBV5-8	.	TRBD1	CASRTGTGTEKLFF	TGTGCCAGCCGCACCGGGACAGGTACCGAAAAACTGTTTTTT
TRBJ2-7	TRBV27	.	TRBD1	CASSHGQGRYEQYF	TGTGCCAGCAGCCACGGACAGGGACGGTACGAGCAGTACTTC
TRBJ2-3	TRBV25-1	.	TRBD2	CASSELDSGRAGTDTQYF	TGTGCCAGCAGTGAATTGGATAGCGGGAGGGCTGGCACAGATACGCAGTATTTT
TRBJ1-5	TRBV6-1	few	.	CAIRRVANQPQHF	TGTGCCATCAGGAGGGTGGCCAATCAGCCCCAGCATTTT
TRBJ1-2	TRBV6-6	.	TRBD1	CASSYSDRSYGYTF	TGTGCCAGCAGTTACTCGGACAGGTCCTATGGCTACACCTTC
TRBJ2-2	TRBV5-1	.	TRBD1	CASSMDRGRIGELFF	TGCGCCAGCAGCATGGACAGGGGGCGTATCGGGGAGCTGTTTTTT
TRBJ1-2	TRBV19	.	TRBD1	CASRTPQGATYGYTF	TGTGCCAGTAGGACTCCACAGGGGGCGACCTATGGCTACACCTTC
TRBJ1-4	TRBV5-4	.	.	CASSLQGRDEKLFF	TGTGCCAGCAGCTTGCAGGGGCGCGATGAAAAACTGTTTTTT
TRBJ2-7	TRBV7-9	.	.	CASSLWSGEQYF	TGTGCCAGCAGCTTATGGAGTGGGGAGCAGTACTTC
TRBJ1-4	TRBV9	.	.	CASSETQRVNEKLFF	TGTGCCAGCAGCGAGACCCAGCGGGTGAATGAAAAACTGTTTTTT
TRBJ1-2	TRBV5-1	.	.	CASSLAANYGYTF	TGCGCCAGCAGCTTGGCAGCTAACTATGGCTACACCTTC
TRBJ1-5	TRBV11-2	.	TRBD1	CASSRTGDVIQPQHF	TGTGCCAGCAGTCGGACAGGGGATGTGATTCAGCCCCAGCATTTT
TRBJ1-1	TRBV4-3	.	.	CASSQDTDLLPKNTEAFF	TGCGCCAGCAGCCAAGATACAGACCTCCTCCCAAAGAACACTGAAGCTTTCTTT
TRBJ2-7	TRBV19	.	.	CASSIVVSYEQYF	TGTGCCAGTAGTATTGTCGTCAGCTACGAGCAGTACTTC
TRBJ1-2	TRBV5-1	few	TRBD1	CASSLAVAGGNYGYTF	TGCGCCAGCAGCTTGGCCGTTGCAGGGGGCAACTATGGCTACACCTTC
TRBJ2-7	TRBV14	.	.	CASSYKGAYEQYF	TGTGCCAGCAGCTACAAGGGGGCCTACGAGCAGTACTTC
TRBJ1-5	TRBV4-3	.	TRBD1	CASSQGTGFNQPQHF	TGCGCCAGCAGCCAAGGGACAGGCTTCAATCAGCCCCAGCATTTT
TRBJ2-7	TRBV7-7	.	TRBD2	CASSLGLAYEQYF	TGTGCTAGCAGCCTGGGACTAGCTTACGAGCAGTACTTC
TRBJ1-1	TRBV29-1	.	TRBD1	CSVGDRENTEAFF	TGCAGCGTCGGGGACAGGGAGAACACTGAAGCTTTCTTT
TRBJ2-7	TRBV7-2	.	TRBD1	CASSTGQGYEQYF	TGTGCCAGCAGTACGGGACAGGGGTACGAGCAGTACTTC
TRBJ1-1	TRBV5-1	.	TRBD1	CASSGQGSTEAFF	TGCGCCAGCTCGGGACAGGGTAGCACTGAAGCTTTCTTT